This paragraph reports one T cell receptor (beta chain). Clones were sequenced by immunoSEQ multiplex PCR, and TCRdb holds only the in-frame ones, with some missing. The sample includes about 19,000 clones, over 80% of them seen just once. This sample was included in a study of OX40 agonist ivuxolimab in advanced cancers. Study at large: Patients were dosed with the agonistic anti-OX40 (CD134) antibody ivuxolimab.

Sampled blood was obtained at baseline, cycle 4 day 1, and cycle 7 day 1. The sample here was CD4+ or CD8+ T cells sorted from blood, taken in a trial of the OX40 agonist ivuxolimab. This clonotype originated in an adult with an advanced solid tumor such as melanoma, head and neck, liver or kidney cancer.

For the CDR3, the DNA is TGTGCCAGTAGTTGGACGGGACCGGAGACCCAGTACTTC. It specifies CASSWTGPETQYF. The chain combines TRBV19 with TRBJ2-5; D could derive from TRBD1 or TRBD2 (5 bases each). The CDR3 spans 13 residues. Germline V gives CDR1 LNHDA, CDR2 SQIVND (reference sequence). V shed 5 bases and J shed 5 bases, with 12 bases lying between them.